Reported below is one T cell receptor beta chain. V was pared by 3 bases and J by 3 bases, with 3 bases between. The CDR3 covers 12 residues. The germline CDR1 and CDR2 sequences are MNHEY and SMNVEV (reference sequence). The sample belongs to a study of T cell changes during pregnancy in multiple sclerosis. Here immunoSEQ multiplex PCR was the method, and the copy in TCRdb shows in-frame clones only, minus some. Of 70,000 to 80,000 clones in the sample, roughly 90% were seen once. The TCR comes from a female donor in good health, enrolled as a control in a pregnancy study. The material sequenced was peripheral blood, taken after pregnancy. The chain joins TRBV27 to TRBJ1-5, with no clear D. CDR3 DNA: TGTGCCAGCAGTTTCTACAATCAGCCCCAGCATTTT. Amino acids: CASSFYNQPQHF.